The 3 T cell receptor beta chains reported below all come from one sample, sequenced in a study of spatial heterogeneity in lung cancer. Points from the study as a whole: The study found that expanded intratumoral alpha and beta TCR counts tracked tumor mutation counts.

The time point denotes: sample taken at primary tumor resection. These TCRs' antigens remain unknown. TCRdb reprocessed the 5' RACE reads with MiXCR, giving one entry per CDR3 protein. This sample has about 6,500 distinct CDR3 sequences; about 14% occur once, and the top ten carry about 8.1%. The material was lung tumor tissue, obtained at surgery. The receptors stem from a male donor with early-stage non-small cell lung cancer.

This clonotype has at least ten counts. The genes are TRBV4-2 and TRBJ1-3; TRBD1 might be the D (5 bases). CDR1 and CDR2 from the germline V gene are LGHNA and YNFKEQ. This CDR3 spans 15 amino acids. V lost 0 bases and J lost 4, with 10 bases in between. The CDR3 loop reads CASSQDSSGGNTIYF. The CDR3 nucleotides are TGTGCCAGCAGCCAAGATTCATCAGGGGGAAACACCATATATTTT.

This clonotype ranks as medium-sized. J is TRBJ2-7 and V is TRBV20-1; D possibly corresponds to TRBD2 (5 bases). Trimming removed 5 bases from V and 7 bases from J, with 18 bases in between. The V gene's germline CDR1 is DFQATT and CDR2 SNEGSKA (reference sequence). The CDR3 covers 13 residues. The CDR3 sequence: CSAGKADGREQYV. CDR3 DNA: TGCAGTGCTGGGAAAGCGGATGGGAGAGAGCAGTACGTC.

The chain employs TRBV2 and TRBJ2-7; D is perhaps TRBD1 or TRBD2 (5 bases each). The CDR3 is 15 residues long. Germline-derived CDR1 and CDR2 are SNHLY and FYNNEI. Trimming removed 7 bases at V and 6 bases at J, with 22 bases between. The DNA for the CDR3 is TGTGCCAGCATCAGGGAGTACACGAATGGCCGCGAGCAGTACTTC. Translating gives CASIREYTNGREQYF.